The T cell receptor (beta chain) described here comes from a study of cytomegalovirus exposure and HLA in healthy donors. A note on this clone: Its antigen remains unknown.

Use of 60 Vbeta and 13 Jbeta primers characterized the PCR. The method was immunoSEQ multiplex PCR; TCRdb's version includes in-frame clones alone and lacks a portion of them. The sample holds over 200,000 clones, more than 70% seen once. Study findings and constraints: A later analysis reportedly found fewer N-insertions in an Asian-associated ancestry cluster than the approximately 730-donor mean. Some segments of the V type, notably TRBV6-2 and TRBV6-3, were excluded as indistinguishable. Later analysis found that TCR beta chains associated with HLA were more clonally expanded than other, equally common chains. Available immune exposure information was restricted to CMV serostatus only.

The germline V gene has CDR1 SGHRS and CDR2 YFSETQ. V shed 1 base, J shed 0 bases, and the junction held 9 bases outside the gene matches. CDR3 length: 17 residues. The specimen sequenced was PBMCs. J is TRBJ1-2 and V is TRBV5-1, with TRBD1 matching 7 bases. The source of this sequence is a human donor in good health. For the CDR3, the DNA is TGCGCCAGCAGCTTGATCCCCCGACAGGGAACTAACTATGGCTACACCTTC. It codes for CASSLIPRQGTNYGYTF.